These 30 T cell receptor beta chains originate from one sample sequenced in a study of Graves' ophthalmopathy and Graves' hyperthyroidism. Using RNA transcripts, the TCR beta CDR3 regions were amplified. The first round was an RT-PCR with HTBI primers, and the second round was a multiplex PCR. A single record per CDR3 protein comes from TCRdb applying MiXCR to the multiplex PCR reads. This table holds hundreds of thousands of distinct CDR3 sequences, under 25% found once. The sequenced sample consisted of peripheral blood. These receptors were taken from a woman aged 18 to 35 with stable Graves' hyperthyroidism.

This clonotype was detected many times. V gene TRBV12-3 or TRBV12-4 combines with J gene TRBJ1-1, with D unresolved. The CDR3 extends over 12 amino acids. Trimming shortened V by 10 bases and J by 10 bases, and 19 bases separated the two germline ends. CDR3 residues: CATSPRAGRAFF. As DNA, the CDR3 is TGTGCCACCTCCCCAAGGGCCGGTCGAGCTTTCTTT.

As to this clonotype: Just one base apart from a much larger clone, this may be a read error. The chain couples TRBV20-1 to TRBJ2-3, with 9 positions matching TRBD2. CDR1 and CDR2 (germline): DFQATT, SNEGSKA (reference sequence). The V segment lost 4 bases and the J segment 7 bases; nucleotides outside the gene matches: 12. The CDR3 spans 15 residues. The chain's CDR3 is CSAKPPSGMVNTQYF. CDR3 DNA: TGCAGTGCTAAACCACCTAGCGGGATGGTGAATACGCAGTATTTT.

This clonotype was counted ten times or more. The chain couples TRBV15 to TRBJ2-7; 7 nucleotides match TRBD2. Germline assignment: CDR1 LNHNV and CDR2 YYDKDF (reference sequence). The CDR3 is 14 amino acids. V dropped 0 bases and J dropped 5; count of bases not matched to a gene: 4. CDR3 sequence: CATSRDGSGDEQYF. DNA of the CDR3: TGTGCCACCAGCAGAGATGGAAGCGGGGACGAGCAGTACTTC.

At least ten counts were recorded for this clonotype. The chain links TRBV7-2 to TRBJ2-7; TRBD1 might be the D (5 bases). The CDR3 is 15 amino acids. Looked up from germline, CDR1 is SGHTA and CDR2 is FQGNSA. V was pared by 1 base and J by 0 bases, with 10 bases between. Written as DNA, the CDR3 is TGTGCCAGCAGCTTAGTCCAGGGCGGCTCCTACGAGCAGTACTTC. Amino acid sequence: CASSLVQGGSYEQYF.

This clonotype has a count of ten or more. The chain has TRBV5-1 and TRBJ2-7; the match to TRBD2 covers 7 bases. V shed 3 bases, J shed 4 bases, and the junction held 7 bases outside the gene matches. This CDR3 is 14 amino acids long. Germline V lookup: CDR1 SGHRS, CDR2 YFSETQ. The CDR3 here is CASSSGLVPYEQYF. In DNA, the CDR3 is TGCGCCAGCAGCTCTGGACTAGTTCCGTACGAGCAGTACTTC.

The V gene is TRBV6-1, the J gene TRBJ1-5; D call uncertain. Trimming shortened V by 10 bases and J by 3 bases, and 13 bases separated the two germline ends. Germline CDR1 and CDR2: MNHNS and SASEGT. The CDR3 has 13 residues. In DNA, the CDR3 is TGTGCCACTAAGGTGGCAGTCAATCAGCCCCAGCATTTT. It codes for CATKVAVNQPQHF.

This clonotype was observed many times. This sequence joins TRBV12-3 or TRBV12-4 and TRBJ2-3, with D maybe TRBD2 (6 bases). This CDR3 is 15 amino acids long. Trimming took off 3 bases at V and 2 bases at J, with 12 bases between the two ends. The CDR3, as DNA: TGTGCCAGCAGTTTCACCGGGACTCCCACAGATACGCAGTATTTT. The encoded protein is CASSFTGTPTDTQYF.

This clonotype was observed at least ten times. The chain couples TRBV6-2 or TRBV6-3 to TRBJ1-5; D gene unclear. The CDR3 contains 14 residues. V was shortened by 0 bases and J by 4 bases, with 7 bases between the two germline ends. The germline V gene has CDR1 MNHEY and CDR2 SVGEGT. CDR3 amino acids: CASSYSAGNQPQHF. The CDR3 coding sequence is TGTGCCAGCAGTTACTCTGCGGGGAATCAGCCCCAGCATTTT.

This clonotype was recorded at least ten times. This chain links TRBV20-1 with TRBJ2-5, with D uncertain. CDR1 and CDR2 (germline): DFQATT, SNEGSKA (reference sequence). With 1 base removed from V and 4 bases from J, the gap between germline ends came to 10 bases. CDR3 length: 13 residues. The CDR3 sequence is CSARVEGTETQYF. CDR3 coding DNA: TGCAGTGCTAGAGTGGAAGGAACAGAGACCCAGTACTTC.

V gene TRBV6-1 combines with J gene TRBJ2-5; D may be TRBD2 (6 bases). Trimming shortened V by 6 bases and J by 5 bases, and 16 bases separated the two germline ends. CDR1 is MNHNS, CDR2 SASEGT, per germline. The CDR3 sequence is 14 residues long. As DNA, the CDR3 is TGTGCCAGCAGCCACGGGGGTGATGTGGAGACCCAGTACTTC. This translates into CASSHGGDVETQYF.

This clonotype came up once. The chain carries TRBV10-3 and TRBJ1-1; no clear D. The V end was cut by 10 bases, the J end by 8 bases, with 14 bases between. Germline assignment: CDR1 ENHRY and CDR2 SYGVKD. CDR3 size: 11 residues. The CDR3 sequence: CATTRYQEAFF. The CDR3 DNA reads as TGTGCCACCACACGATACCAGGAAGCTTTCTTT.

This clonotype was observed at least ten times. The gene calls are TRBV19 and TRBJ1-1; possibly TRBD1 for D (6 bases). Trimming removed 5 bases from V and 4 bases from J, with 11 bases in between. Germline-derived CDR1 and CDR2 are LNHDA and SQIVND (reference sequence). This CDR3 comprises 13 residues. CDR3: CASSVTGFTEAFF. The CDR3, as DNA: TGTGCCAGTAGTGTTACAGGGTTCACTGAAGCTTTCTTT.

This clonotype was seen ten or more times. This chain uses TRBV25-1 with TRBJ2-7, with unresolved D. Germline assignment: CDR1 MGHDK and CDR2 SYGVNS. This CDR3 has 15 residues. The ends were cut back, 6 bases at V and 5 bases at J, with 20 bases in the middle. The chain's CDR3 is CASSDSRGPPNEQYF. The CDR3 DNA follows: TGTGCCAGCAGCGATTCCCGAGGACCACCTAACGAGCAGTACTTC.

This clonotype was seen many times. This sequence joins TRBV12-3 or TRBV12-4 and TRBJ1-1; D unresolved. Between the trimmed V and J ends, which lost 3 bases and 1 base, there was a span of 9 bases. The CDR3 is 14 residues long. The CDR3 here is CASSFYMANTEAFF. The CDR3 DNA follows: TGTGCCAGCAGTTTTTACATGGCGAACACTGAAGCTTTCTTT.

This clonotype has at least ten counts. This chain connects TRBV6-5 to TRBJ1-1; D is unclear. This CDR3 is 14 amino acids long. Trimming removed 0 bases from V and 1 base from J, with 6 bases in between. CDR1 and CDR2 (germline): MNHEY, SVGAGI. The CDR3 sequence: CASSYSQGNTEAFF. The CDR3 DNA is TGTGCCAGCAGTTACTCACAAGGGAACACTGAAGCTTTCTTT.

V usage is TRBV5-1 and J usage is TRBJ1-2; D is perhaps TRBD1 (6 bases). The CDR3 is made up of 14 amino acids. Germline CDR1 reads SGHRS; CDR2 reads YFSETQ. Between the trimmed V and J ends, which lost 4 bases and 4 bases, there was a span of 14 bases. CDR3: CASSEQGGIYGYTF. The CDR3 nucleotides are TGCGCCAGCAGCGAACAGGGCGGTATCTATGGCTACACCTTC.

This rearrangement joins TRBV19 to TRBJ2-7; 7 bases match TRBD1. V trimming: 6 bases; J trimming: 2 bases; junction bases outside the gene matches: 7. The CDR3 is made up of 14 amino acids. Germline V gives CDR1 LNHDA, CDR2 SQIVND (reference sequence). CDR3 DNA sequence: TGTGCCAGTAGAAAACAGGGGTCGGCCTACGAGCAGTACTTC. It translates to CASRKQGSAYEQYF.

The sample holds many counts of this clonotype. This chain connects TRBV4-1 to TRBJ2-5, with 8 bases aligning to TRBD2. The V segment lost 3 bases and the J segment 1 base; nucleotides outside the gene matches: 1. Germline CDR1 and CDR2: MGHRA and YSYEKL. The CDR3 has 14 amino acids. This chain's CDR3 is CASSQGTSQETQYF. The CDR3 region has the DNA TGCGCCAGCAGCCAGGGGACTAGCCAAGAGACCCAGTACTTC.

The V call is TRBV11-1, the J call TRBJ1-1, with TRBD1 matching 7 bases. Trimming cost V 5 bases and J 0 bases; bases outside gene matches: 6. The V gene's germline CDR1 is SGHAT and CDR2 FQDESV (reference sequence). This CDR3 is 15 amino acids long. In nucleotides, the CDR3 is TGTGCCAGCAGCCCCGACAGGGCCATGAACACTGAAGCTTTCTTT. It is translated as CASSPDRAMNTEAFF.

The rearrangement uses TRBV4-1 and TRBJ2-5; 7 bases line up with TRBD1. CDR1 MGHRA and CDR2 YSYEKL come from the germline V gene. The junction had 7 bases not matched to a gene; V was cut back by 4 bases and J by 5 bases. The CDR3 covers 14 residues. The CDR3 region has the DNA TGCGCCAGCAGCCTACAGGGGATTGGTGAGACCCAGTACTTC. Translating it yields CASSLQGIGETQYF.

This clonotype was observed at least ten times. The chain's CDR3 is CASSLGAGDLNEQYF. CDR3 nucleotide sequence: TGTGCCAGCAGTCTCGGTGCGGGCGACTTAAATGAGCAGTACTTC. This chain uses TRBV28 with TRBJ2-7, with D possibly matching TRBD2 (5 bases). CDR3 length: 15 amino acids. CDR1 and CDR2 from the germline V gene are MDHEN and SYDVKM. The V gene lost 5 bases and the J gene lost 7 bases, with 21 bases spanning the gap.

The chain is built from TRBV30 and TRBJ2-7; TRBD2 agrees at 8 bases. CDR1 and CDR2 (germline): GTSNPN, SVGIG (reference sequence). V shed 2 bases, J shed 0 bases, and the junction held 3 bases outside the gene matches. CDR3 length: 14 amino acids. Here the CDR3 DNA reads TGTGCCTGGAGTACGGGGGGGAGCTCCTACGAGCAGTACTTC. Protein: CAWSTGGSSYEQYF.

The chain couples TRBV6-1 to TRBJ2-7, with D possibly TRBD1 on 5 matching bases. The CDR3 runs to 14 residues. V shed 1 base and J shed 2 bases, with 9 bases lying between them. Germline lookup yields CDR1 MNHNS and CDR2 SASEGT. This chain's CDR3 is CASSEVDSTYEQYF. Here the CDR3 DNA reads TGTGCCAGCAGTGAAGTCGACAGTACCTACGAGCAGTACTTC.

This clonotype was counted ten times or more. The V and J genes are TRBV4-2 and TRBJ1-1; the D is unclear. Trimming stripped 3 bases from V and 3 bases from J, with 8 bases between. In germline, CDR1 is LGHNA, CDR2 YNFKEQ. The CDR3 is 13 amino acids. The CDR3 nucleotides are TGTGCCAGCAGCCAGGATCGGTACACTGAAGCTTTCTTT. The encoded protein is CASSQDRYTEAFF.

This clonotype came up a few times. The chain uses TRBV19 and TRBJ2-7; TRBD2 aligns across 7 bases. This CDR3 is built from 16 residues. Germline CDR1 is LNHDA and CDR2 is SQIVND (reference sequence). V was clipped by 1 base and J by 1 base; unmatched bases: 7. This CDR3 reads CASSIAGGVGSYEQYF. In DNA form, the CDR3 reads TGTGCCAGTAGTATAGCGGGGGGTGTCGGATCCTACGAGCAGTACTTC.

About this clonotype: At one boundary the junction diverges from the germline segment, which might be a read error. This chain joins TRBV6-2 or TRBV6-3 and TRBJ1-1; unclear D gene. This CDR3 spans 16 amino acids. Germline V gene lookup returns CDR1 MNHEY and CDR2 SVGEGT. The DNA for the CDR3 is TGTGCCAGCAGTTACTCGTACAGAGTCATGAACACTGATGCTTTCTTT. Translated: CASSYSYRVMNTDAFF.

In this sample, this clonotype turned up many times. The J gene is TRBJ1-6, the V gene TRBV12-3 or TRBV12-4; 7 bases align to TRBD1. CDR3 length: 15 amino acids. V shed 6 bases, J shed 9 bases, and the junction held 11 bases outside the gene matches. CDR3 protein: CASSPPGGSGSPLHF. The DNA for the CDR3 is TGTGCCAGCAGCCCACCAGGGGGAAGTGGTTCACCCCTCCACTTT.

Note on this clonotype: Since a much larger clone is just one base distant, this may be a read error. Likely a read error: the CDR3 ends without its conserved phenylalanine or tryptophan. The V call is TRBV2, the J call TRBJ1-2, with 7 bases fitting TRBD1. This CDR3 has 16 amino acids. The germline gives CDR1 SNHLY, CDR2 FYNNEI. V lost 7 bases and J lost 2; bases outside the gene matches: 13. In nucleotides, the CDR3 is TGTGCCAGCACTCGAGGGCCGGGACAGCTAAACTATGGCTACACCTAC. Encoded protein: CASTRGPGQLNYGYTY.

This clonotype showed up many times. The V call is TRBV12-3 or TRBV12-4, the J call TRBJ1-5; 9 nucleotides match TRBD1. V shed 6 bases, J shed 4 bases, and the junction held 4 bases outside the gene matches. This CDR3 is built from 14 residues. As DNA, the CDR3 is TGTGCCAGCAGCCAAGGACAGGGGAATCAGCCCCAGCATTTT. Encoded protein: CASSQGQGNQPQHF.

V and J are TRBV6-1 and TRBJ2-5; D call uncertain. Trimming left V 5 bases short and J 1 base short, with 17 bases between. The CDR3 consists of 16 residues. Germline CDR1 reads MNHNS; CDR2 reads SASEGT. CDR3 loop: CASSRKPGRFQETQYF. The CDR3 DNA reads as TGTGCCAGCAGTCGAAAACCAGGACGGTTCCAAGAGACCCAGTACTTC.